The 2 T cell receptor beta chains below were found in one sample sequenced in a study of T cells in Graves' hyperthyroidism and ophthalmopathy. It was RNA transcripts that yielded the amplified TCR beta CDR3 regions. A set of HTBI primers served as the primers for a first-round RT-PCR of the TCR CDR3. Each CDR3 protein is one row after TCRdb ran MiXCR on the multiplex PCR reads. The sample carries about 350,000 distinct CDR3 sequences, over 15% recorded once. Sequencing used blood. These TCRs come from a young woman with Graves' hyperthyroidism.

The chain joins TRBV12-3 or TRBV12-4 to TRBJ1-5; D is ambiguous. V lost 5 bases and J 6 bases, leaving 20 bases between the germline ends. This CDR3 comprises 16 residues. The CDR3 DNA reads TGTGCCAGCAGTCCCCCGGAGGGCCTCAGTCTTCAGCCCCAGCATTTT. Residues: CASSPPEGLSLQPQHF.

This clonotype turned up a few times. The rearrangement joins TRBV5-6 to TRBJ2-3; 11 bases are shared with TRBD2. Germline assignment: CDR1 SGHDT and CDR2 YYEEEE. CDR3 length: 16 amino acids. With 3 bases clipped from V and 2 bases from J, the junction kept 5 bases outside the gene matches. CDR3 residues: CASSWASGGPTDTQYF. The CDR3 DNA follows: TGTGCCAGCAGCTGGGCTAGCGGGGGGCCCACAGATACGCAGTATTTT.